This TCR beta chain was observed in a study of blood T cell repertoires in COVID-19. Looking at the study overall: PBMCs, B-cell-depleted T cells, or T cells were the source of the cDNA or gDNA that made up the material.

Profiled with immunoSEQ multiplex PCR; TCRdb holds only in-frame clones, not every one. The sample includes under 200,000 clones, over 90% of them seen just once. Trimming at V came to 5 bases and at J to 4 bases, leaving 5 bases not matched to a gene. CDR3 length: 14 residues. CDR1 is SGHTA and CDR2 is FQGNSA in the germline V gene. The clonotype originates from a man in his fifties or sixties with acute or convalescent COVID-19. Source material: peripheral blood. The rearrangement joins TRBV7-2 to TRBJ1-2; 9 positions agree with TRBD1. The CDR3, as DNA: TGTGCCAGCAGCCCCGGGACAGGGTCCTATGGCTACACCTTC. This encodes CASSPGTGSYGYTF.